Here is one T cell receptor (beta chain) with its context. Its antigen is unknown. DNA at about 190 ng, 25,000 to 30,000 T cell genomes, went into sorted-subset replicate PCRs. Sequenced by immunoSEQ multiplex PCR; TCRdb stores in-frame clones only, minus some. The table records more than 1 million clones, around 78% of them present only once. CDR3 length: 12 amino acids. J gave up 10 bases and V 11 bases, and 11 bases lay outside the gene matches. Germline CDR1 reads ENHRY; CDR2 reads SYGVKD. The sample comes from a study of shared clonotypes between healthy human individuals. The overall study: Per donor, three plates held CD4 naive cells, three held CD4 memory, two held CD8 naive and one held CD8 memory. Whole-study results and caveats: In contrast to clonotypes shared by all four donors, non-shared clonotypes had lower generation probabilities. Naive subsets generally exceeded memory subsets in estimated richness.

This TCR was sampled from a man younger than 35 in good health. Some clones in this sample may be carry-over from other donors' samples. Source material: memory CD4+ T cells from PBMCs. As for subset: CD45RA-negative fraction. The V gene is TRBV10-3, the J gene TRBJ1-1, with 9 positions matching TRBD1. This CDR3 is CAALGQGGGAFF. CDR3 sequence (DNA): TGTGCCGCCCTGGGACAGGGCGGTGGAGCTTTCTTT.